The text below deals with one TCR beta chain. At the DNA level, this CDR3 is encoded by other sequences in the same sample as well. Germline V lookup: CDR1 SNHLY, CDR2 FYNNEI. The CDR3 has 13 residues. Trimming removed 7 bases at V and 0 bases at J, with 9 bases between. The sample is drawn from a study of blood T cell repertoires in COVID-19. Study information: The United States, Italy and Spain were the sources of the acute and convalescent COVID-19 samples. PBMCs, B-cell-depleted T cells, or T cells were the source of the cDNA or gDNA that made up the material.

Some clones are missing from TCRdb's copy, which holds only in-frame ones; the method was immunoSEQ multiplex PCR. The repertoire holds a few hundred thousand clones, with around 80% as singletons. Enrolment of Seattle patients took place during active infection, and they were followed longitudinally. Source material: peripheral blood. The chain recombines TRBV2 with TRBJ1-2; D possibly corresponds to TRBD1 (5 bases). The receptor comes from a woman of 80 years or more with COVID-19, enrolled during active disease. CDR3 nucleotide sequence: TGTGCCAGCAAAGGGGTAGCTAACTATGGCTACACCTTC. It codes for CASKGVANYGYTF.